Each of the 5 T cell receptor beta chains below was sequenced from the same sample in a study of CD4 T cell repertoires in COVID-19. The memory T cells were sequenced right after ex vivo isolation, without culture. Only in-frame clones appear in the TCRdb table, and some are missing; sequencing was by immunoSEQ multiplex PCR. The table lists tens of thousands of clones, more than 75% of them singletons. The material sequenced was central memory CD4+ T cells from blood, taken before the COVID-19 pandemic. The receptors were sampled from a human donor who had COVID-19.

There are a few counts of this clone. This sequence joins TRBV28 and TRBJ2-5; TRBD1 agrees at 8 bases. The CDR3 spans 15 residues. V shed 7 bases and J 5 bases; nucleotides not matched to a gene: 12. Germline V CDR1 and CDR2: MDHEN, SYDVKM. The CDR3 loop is CASTRQGSPRETQYF. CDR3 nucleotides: TGTGCCAGCACCAGACAGGGGTCCCCCCGCGAGACCCAGTACTTC.

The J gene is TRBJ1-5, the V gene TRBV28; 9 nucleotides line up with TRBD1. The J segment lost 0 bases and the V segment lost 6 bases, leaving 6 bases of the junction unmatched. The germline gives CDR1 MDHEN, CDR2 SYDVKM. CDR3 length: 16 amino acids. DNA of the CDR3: TGTGCCAGCAGAAAAGACAGGGGGGTTAGCAATCAGCCCCAGCATTTT. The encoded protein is CASRKDRGVSNQPQHF.

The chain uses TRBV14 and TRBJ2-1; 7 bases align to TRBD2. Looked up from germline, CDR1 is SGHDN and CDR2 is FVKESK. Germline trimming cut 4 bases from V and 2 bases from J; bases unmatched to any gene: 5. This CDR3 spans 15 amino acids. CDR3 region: CASSPQRGPYNEQFF. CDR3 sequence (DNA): TGTGCCAGCAGCCCCCAGCGGGGCCCCTACAATGAGCAGTTCTTC.

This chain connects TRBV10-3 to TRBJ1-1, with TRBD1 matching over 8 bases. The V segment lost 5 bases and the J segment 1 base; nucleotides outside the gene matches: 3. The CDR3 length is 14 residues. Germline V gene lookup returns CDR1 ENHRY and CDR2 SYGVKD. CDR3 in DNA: TGTGCCATCAGTTCCGACAGGGGGAACACTGAAGCTTTCTTT. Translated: CAISSDRGNTEAFF.

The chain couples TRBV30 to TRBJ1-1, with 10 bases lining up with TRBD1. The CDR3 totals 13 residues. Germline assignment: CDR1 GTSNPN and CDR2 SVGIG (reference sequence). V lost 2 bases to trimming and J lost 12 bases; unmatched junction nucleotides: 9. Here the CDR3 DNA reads TGTGCCTGGAGTTACGGACAGGGGGTGGGATCTTTCTTT. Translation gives CAWSYGQGVGSFF.